The 12 T cell receptor beta chains in this list originate from one sample, sequenced in a study of T-cell reconstitution after alpha-beta-depleted transplantation in children. Using unique molecular identifiers, the investigators prepared the TCRbeta library. TCRdb reprocessed the PCR reads via MiXCR and lists one record per CDR3 protein. The data contain some 200,000 distinct CDR3 sequences, around 9.2% of them seen just once; the ten biggest clones take up 35% to 40%. Sequenced material: PBMCs, mostly from graft donor cells, taken 360 days after TCRalphabeta/CD19-depleted stem cell transplant. These receptors were obtained from a male patient aged 2-9 years who had a stem cell transplant for acute myeloid leukemia, so the T cells may come from the graft donor.

This clonotype has ten or more counts. The chain carries TRBV4-1 and TRBJ2-4, with D perhaps TRBD2 (6 bases). This CDR3 is built from 17 residues. V gave up 4 bases and J gave up 2 bases, with 18 bases separating them. Germline CDR1 MGHRA, CDR2 YSYEKL. The DNA of the CDR3 is TGCGCCAGCAGCCTTGCAAACGGTGGAGGGACCAAAAACATTCAGTACTTC. It is translated as CASSLANGGGTKNIQYF.

Many counts were recorded for this clonotype. The chain links TRBV12-5 to TRBJ1-2, with TRBD1 matching over 9 bases. V shed 5 bases and J 8 bases; nucleotides not matched to a gene: 9. Germline CDR1 LGHNT, CDR2 FRNRAP. The CDR3 is made up of 14 amino acids. This chain's CDR3 is CASGLQGATGGYTF. CDR3 nucleotide sequence: TGTGCTAGTGGTCTACAGGGGGCGACGGGCGGCTACACCTTC. The complete variable domain, with remaining parts taken from reference TRBV12-5 and TRBJ1-2, reads DARVTQTPRHKVTEMGQEVTMRCQPILGHNTVFWYRQTMMQGLELLAYFRNRAPLDDSGMPKDRFSAEMPDATLATLKIQPSEPRDSAVYFCASGLQGATGGYTFGSGTRLTVV.

In this sample, this clonotype turned up once. A much larger clonotype is one base distant, so this may be a read error. CDR3 in amino acids: CASSQDPGSYEQYF. The DNA of the CDR3 is TGCGCCAGCAGCCAAGATCCAGGGTCCTACGAGCAGTACTTC. This chain joins TRBV4-3 and TRBJ2-7, with D possibly being TRBD1 (5 bases). The CDR3 runs to 14 residues. The V gene lost 0 bases and the J gene lost 1 base, with 7 bases spanning the gap. The germline CDR1 and CDR2 sequences are LGHNA and YSLEER.

This clonotype has ten or more counts. V gene TRBV14 combines with J gene TRBJ2-1; no firm D call. The germline V gene has CDR1 SGHDN and CDR2 FVKESK. CDR3 size: 15 residues. V was shortened by 4 bases and J by 3 bases, with 13 bases between the two germline ends. Written as DNA, the CDR3 is TGTGCCAGCAGCCCGAACTACGCGATCTACAATGAGCAGTTCTTC. This codes for CASSPNYAIYNEQFF.

This clonotype was observed a few times. The rearrangement joins TRBV7-8 to TRBJ2-1; no clear D gene. Trimming took 1 base from V and 0 from J, leaving 7 bases between them. Per germline, CDR1 SGHVS and CDR2 FQNEAQ. The CDR3 totals 15 residues. The chain's CDR3 is CASSLDWGSYNEQFF. CDR3 coding DNA: TGTGCCAGCAGCTTAGACTGGGGCTCCTACAATGAGCAGTTCTTC.

In its sample, this clonotype was seen many times. This CDR3 reads CAISESGQGGNEQFF. The CDR3 DNA follows: TGTGCCATCAGTGAGTCGGGACAGGGAGGGAATGAGCAGTTCTTC. The gene calls are TRBV10-3 and TRBJ2-1; 9 positions match TRBD1. This CDR3 comprises 15 residues. The V gene end was trimmed by 0 bases and the J gene end by 7 bases; junction bases not matched to a gene: 4. Germline CDR1 and CDR2: ENHRY and SYGVKD.

The chain uses TRBV3-1 and TRBJ2-3; D tentatively reads TRBD1 or TRBD2 (5 bases each). V gave up 1 base and J gave up 0 bases, with 17 bases separating them. The V gene's germline CDR1 is LGHDT and CDR2 YNNKEL (reference sequence). The CDR3 extends over 18 amino acids. The CDR3 DNA reads TGTGCCAGCAGCCAAGTCGGGACCACAGGTCCTAGCACAGATACGCAGTATTTT. Protein sequence: CASSQVGTTGPSTDTQYF.

V and J are TRBV15 and TRBJ1-4, with 7 bases fitting TRBD1. Looked up from germline, CDR1 is LNHNV and CDR2 is YYDKDF (reference sequence). With V trimmed by 3 bases and J by 8 bases, 3 bases remained unmatched. This CDR3 is built from 13 residues. The CDR3 DNA reads TGTGCCACCAGCAGGGGGACAGACGAAAAACTGTTTTTT. Its protein product is CATSRGTDEKLFF.

This clonotype turned up a few times. The chain is built from TRBV20-1 and TRBJ2-7, with 9 bases fitting TRBD2. This CDR3 is 15 amino acids long. J gave up 1 base and V 3 bases, and 7 bases lay outside the gene matches. In germline, CDR1 is DFQATT, CDR2 SNEGSKA (reference sequence). The CDR3 DNA sequence: TGCAGTGCTAGGGGACGACTAGCGGCGTCCTACGAGCAGTACTTC. It codes for CSARGRLAASYEQYF.

This clonotype was found a few times. The rearrangement links TRBV6-1 to TRBJ1-1, with TRBD1 identical over 9 bases. The CDR3 is 15 amino acids. The V segment lost 6 bases and the J segment 4 bases; nucleotides outside the gene matches: 9. Germline CDR1 MNHNS, CDR2 SASEGT. CDR3 protein: CASSHGTGWGTEAFF. The CDR3 coding sequence is TGTGCCAGCAGCCATGGGACAGGGTGGGGCACTGAAGCTTTCTTT.

This clonotype was observed many times. The chain recombines TRBV7-2 with TRBJ2-2; D is ambiguous. With 1 base removed from V and 0 bases from J, the gap between germline ends came to 9 bases. The CDR3 totals 16 residues. Germline CDR1 SGHTA, CDR2 FQGNSA. The DNA of the CDR3 is TGTGCCAGCAGCTTAGTAGTTGGACCGAACACCGGGGAGCTGTTTTTT. Its translation: CASSLVVGPNTGELFF.

This clonotype was seen ten or more times. The V call is TRBV12-3 or TRBV12-4, the J call TRBJ2-3; maybe TRBD1 (5 bases). V lost 3 bases and J 1 base, leaving 5 bases between the germline ends. CDR3 size: 13 residues. The CDR3 DNA sequence: TGTGCCAGCAGTTTGACAGGCACAGATACGCAGTATTTT. It codes for CASSLTGTDTQYF.